This T cell receptor (beta chain) derives from a study of T-cell memory formation after mild COVID-19. As for the study in general: TCR clusters were largely donor specific. Study-level points and caveats: Most CD4+ clones that shrank were in CM and EM, while CD8+ ones turned up in EMRA.

About this clonotype: The antigen remains undetermined.

With constant-segment primers, 5'RACE yielded cDNA libraries of TCR alpha and TCR beta that carried sample barcodes and UMIs. In TCRdb, the 5' RACE reads were re-called with MiXCR into one record per CDR3 protein. Of approximately 500,000 distinct CDR3 sequences listed, around a quarter are singletons. CDR3 length equals 15 residues. Trimming removed 5 bases from V and 12 bases from J; junction bases left unmatched: 9. The sequence derives from an adult woman who had mild COVID-19 (a few samples of this study predate the infection). Cell type and time point are not known. The chain recombines TRBV12-3 or TRBV12-4 with TRBJ2-1; 14 nucleotides line up with TRBD2. Sequencing used PBMCs or a T cell subset sorted from them (not recorded which). Here the CDR3 reads CASSLQDGLAGGQFF. CDR3 sequence (DNA): TGTGCCAGCAGTCTCCAGGATGGACTAGCGGGAGGGCAGTTCTTC.